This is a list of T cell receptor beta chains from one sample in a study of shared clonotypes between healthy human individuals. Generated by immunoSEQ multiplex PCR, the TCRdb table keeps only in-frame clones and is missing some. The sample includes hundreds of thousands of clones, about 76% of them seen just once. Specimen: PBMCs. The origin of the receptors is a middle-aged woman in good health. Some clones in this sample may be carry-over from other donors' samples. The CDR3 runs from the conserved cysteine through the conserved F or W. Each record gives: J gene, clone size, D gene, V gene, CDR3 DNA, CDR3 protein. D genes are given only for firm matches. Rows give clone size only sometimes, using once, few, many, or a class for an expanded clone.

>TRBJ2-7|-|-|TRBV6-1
TGTGCCAGCAGGCGCTCAGGAGGGGAGTACGAGCAGTACTTC
CASRRSGGEYEQYF
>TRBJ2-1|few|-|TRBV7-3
TGTGCCAGCAGCTTAAAGGGATCTTACTACAATGAGCAGTTCTTC
CASSLKGSYYNEQFF
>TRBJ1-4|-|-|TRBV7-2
TGTGCCAGCAGCTTATCAGGGCGAGAAAAACTGTTTTTT
CASSLSGREKLFF
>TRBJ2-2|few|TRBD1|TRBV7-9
TGTGCCAGCAGCTCCAGTCCCGGGACAGGGAACGGGGAGCTGTTTTTT
CASSSSPGTGNGELFF
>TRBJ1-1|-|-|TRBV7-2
TGTGCCAGCAGCTTAGTAGGGCTTGAAGCTTTCTTT
CASSLVGLEAFF
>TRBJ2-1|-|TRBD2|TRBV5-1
TGCGCCAGCAGGGCTAGCGGCCAGTACAATGAGCAGTTCTTC
CASRASGQYNEQFF
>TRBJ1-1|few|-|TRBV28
TGTGCCAGCAGTCCCCCGCGATCCATGAACACTGAAGCTTTCTTT
CASSPPRSMNTEAFF
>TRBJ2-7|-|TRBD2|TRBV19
TGTGCCAGTAGTATTTCAGCGGGAGGATGGTACGAGCAGTACTTC
CASSISAGGWYEQYF
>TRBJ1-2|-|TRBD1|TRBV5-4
TGTGCCAGCAGCTTGGCTTTGGGACAGAACTATGGCTACACCTTC
CASSLALGQNYGYTF
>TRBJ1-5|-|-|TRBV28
TGTGCCAGCAGTCGAGATAGCAATCAGCCCCAGCATTTT
CASSRDSNQPQHF
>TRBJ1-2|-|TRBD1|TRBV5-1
TGCGCCAGCAGCTCCGGACAGGGGTCTGGCTACACCTTC
CASSSGQGSGYTF
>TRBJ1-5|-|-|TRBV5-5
TGTGCCAGCAGCTTGGACCAGGGCGGACAGCCCCAGCATTTT
CASSLDQGGQPQHF
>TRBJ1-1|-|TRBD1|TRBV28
TGTGCCAGCAGTTCCCTACCGGGACAGGGGAACACTGAAGCTTTCTTT
CASSSLPGQGNTEAFF
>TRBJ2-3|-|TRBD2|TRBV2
TGTGCCAGCAGTGAACGGCTAGCGGTTAGCACAGATACGCAGTATTTT
CASSERLAVSTDTQYF
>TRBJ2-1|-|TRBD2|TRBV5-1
TGCGCCAGCAGGGTCCTAGCGGGTGGCAATGAGCAGTTCTTC
CASRVLAGGNEQFF
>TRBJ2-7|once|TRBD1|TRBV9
TGTGCCAGCAGCGCGGGACAGAGCAACTACGAGCAGTACTTC
CASSAGQSNYEQYF
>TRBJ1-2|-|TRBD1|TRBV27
TGTGCCAGCAGTTTAGCAGGGGGCGCTAACTATGGCTACACCTTC
CASSLAGGANYGYTF
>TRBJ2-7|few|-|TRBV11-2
TGTGCCAGCAGCCCTACCCCTGAAGTGGGTGAGCAGTACTTC
CASSPTPEVGEQYF
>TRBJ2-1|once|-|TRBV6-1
TGTGCCAGCAGTGAATATGGGGGACGTGGTTACAATGAGCAGTTCTTC
CASSEYGGRGYNEQFF
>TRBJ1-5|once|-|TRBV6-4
TGTGCCAGCAGTGACAGGGCTAGCAATCAGCCCCAGCATTTT
CASSDRASNQPQHF
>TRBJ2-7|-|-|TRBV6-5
TGTGCCAGCAGTTACTCTAGATACGAGCAGTACTTC
CASSYSRYEQYF
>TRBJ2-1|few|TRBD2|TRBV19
TGTGCCAGTAGTATCCCGGGACTAGCGGAGGAGCAGTTCTTC
CASSIPGLAEEQFF
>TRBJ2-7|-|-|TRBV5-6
TGTGCCAGCAGCCAAACTAGCCCGAATTGGTACGAGCAGTACTTC
CASSQTSPNWYEQYF
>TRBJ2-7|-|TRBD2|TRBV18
TGTGCCAGCTCACCACCTGGGACTAGCGGCTACGAGCAGTACTTC
CASSPPGTSGYEQYF
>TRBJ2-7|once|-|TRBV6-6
TGTGCCAGCAGCCCCTCCTCCGATGGTGAGCAGTACTTC
CASSPSSDGEQYF
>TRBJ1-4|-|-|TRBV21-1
TGTGCCAGCAGCAAGGGACAGGTATGGAGAAAACTGTTTTTT
CASSKGQVWRKLFF
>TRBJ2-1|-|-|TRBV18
TGTGCCAGCTCCCCACGTCCTATGTATGAGCAGTTCTTC
CASSPRPMYEQFF
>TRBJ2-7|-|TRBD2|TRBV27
TGTGCCAGCAGGAAGGGTAGGGTTACTAGCGGGAGGGACCCATACGAGCAGTACTTC
CASRKGRVTSGRDPYEQYF
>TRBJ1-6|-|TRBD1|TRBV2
TGTGCCAGCAAACCCGGGACAGGGGAATCACCCCTCCACTTT
CASKPGTGESPLHF
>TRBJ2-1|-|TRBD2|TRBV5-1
TGCGCCAGCAGCCGGACTAGCGGGAATGGTGAGCAGTTCTTC
CASSRTSGNGEQFF
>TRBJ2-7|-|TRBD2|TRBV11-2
TGTGCCAGCAGCCCACGGACTAGCGGGGATACTTACTACGAGCAGTACTTC
CASSPRTSGDTYYEQYF
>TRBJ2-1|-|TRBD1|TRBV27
TGTGCCAGCAGTGGAGACAGGGGGAAGTTCTTC
CASSGDRGKFF
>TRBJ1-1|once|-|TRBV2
TGTGCCAGCGGCCAACAGGGGAACACTGAAGCTTTCTTT
CASGQQGNTEAFF
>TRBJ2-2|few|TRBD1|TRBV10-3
TGTGCCATCAGTGAGTCGAATCCGGGACAGTCCACCGGGGAGCTGTTTTTT
CAISESNPGQSTGELFF
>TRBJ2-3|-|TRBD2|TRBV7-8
TGTGCCAGCAGCTTATTACTAGCGGCCCCCACAGATACGCAGTATTTT
CASSLLLAAPTDTQYF
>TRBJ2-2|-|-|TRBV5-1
TGCGCCAGCAGCTTGGGACAGCTCACCGGGGAGCTGTTTTTT
CASSLGQLTGELFF
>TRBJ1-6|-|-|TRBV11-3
TGTGCCAGCAGCTTAGAGCGGAAGAATTCACCCCTCCACTTT
CASSLERKNSPLHF
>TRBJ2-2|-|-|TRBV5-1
TGCGCCAGCAGCTTGTTGGCTCCTAACTCAGGTGGGGAGCTGTTTTTT
CASSLLAPNSGGELFF
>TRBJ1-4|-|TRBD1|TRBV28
TGTGCCAGCAGTGCAGGGGGCTCTAATGAAAAACTGTTTTTT
CASSAGGSNEKLFF
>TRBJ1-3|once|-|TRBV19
TGTGCCAGTAGTATGGCCGGCGCTGGAAACACCATATATTTT
CASSMAGAGNTIYF
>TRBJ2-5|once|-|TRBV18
TGTGCCAGCTCACCACCATGGGGGCAAGAGACCCAGTACTTC
CASSPPWGQETQYF
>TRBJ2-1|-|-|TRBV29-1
TGCAGCGTTGCCCGCAGTCGTAATGAGCAGTTCTTC
CSVARSRNEQFF
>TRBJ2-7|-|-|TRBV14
TGTGCCAGCAGCCAAGTACCGTCTAGGTACTACGAGCAGTACTTC
CASSQVPSRYYEQYF
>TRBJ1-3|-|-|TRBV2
TGTGCCAGCAGTGCTGAAGCAGGAAACACCATATATTTT
CASSAEAGNTIYF
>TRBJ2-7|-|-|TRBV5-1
TGCGCCAGCAGCAGCGAACCGGGACTGAATTACGAGCAGTACTTC
CASSSEPGLNYEQYF
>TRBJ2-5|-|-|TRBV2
TGTGCCAGCAGCCCCGATTTAAAAGAGACCCAGTACTTC
CASSPDLKETQYF
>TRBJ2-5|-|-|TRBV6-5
TGTGCCAGCAGTTACATGGGCTCTGGTGAGACCCAGTACTTC
CASSYMGSGETQYF
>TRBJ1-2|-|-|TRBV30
TGTGCCTGGAGTGTCTATACCGGGGGCTACACCTTC
CAWSVYTGGYTF
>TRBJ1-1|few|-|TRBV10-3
TGTGCCATCGACGGGAGGGATGGAACTGAAGCTTTCTTT
CAIDGRDGTEAFF
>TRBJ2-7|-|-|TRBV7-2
TGTGCCAGCAGCTTAGACCCGGTGGGGCTCGTCGAGCAGTACTTC
CASSLDPVGLVEQYF
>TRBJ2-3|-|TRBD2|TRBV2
TGTGCCGACAGACTAGCGTTTCACACAGATACGCAGTATTTT
CADRLAFHTDTQYF
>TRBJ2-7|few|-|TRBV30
TGTGCCCTTACCCCCCGAAACTCCTACGAGCAGTACTTC
CALTPRNSYEQYF
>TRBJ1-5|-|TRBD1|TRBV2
TGTGCCAGCAGTGGGACAGGGGACAATCAGCCCCAGCATTTT
CASSGTGDNQPQHF
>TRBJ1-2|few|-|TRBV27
TGTGCCAGCTGGCCTGTTGGACCGCGGAGGCCTGGCTACACCTTC
CASWPVGPRRPGYTF
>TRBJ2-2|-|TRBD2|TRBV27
TGTGCCGTCCAAGGGACTAGCGGTCGGGGGGCGAACACCGGGGAGCTGTTTTTT
CAVQGTSGRGANTGELFF